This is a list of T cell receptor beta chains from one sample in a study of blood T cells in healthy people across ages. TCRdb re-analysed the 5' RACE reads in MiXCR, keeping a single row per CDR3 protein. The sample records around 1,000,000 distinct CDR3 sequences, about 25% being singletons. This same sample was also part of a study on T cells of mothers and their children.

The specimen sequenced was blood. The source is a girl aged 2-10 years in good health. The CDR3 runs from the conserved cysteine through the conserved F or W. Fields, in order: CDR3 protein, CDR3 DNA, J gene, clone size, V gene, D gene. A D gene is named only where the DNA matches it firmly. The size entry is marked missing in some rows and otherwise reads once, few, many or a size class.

CDR3 protein: CSVFLGGDRSYEQYF
CDR3 DNA: TGCAGCGTCTTCTTGGGGGGGGATCGCTCCTACGAGCAGTACTTC
J gene: TRBJ2-7
clone size: few
V gene: TRBV29-1
D gene: TRBD2

CDR3 protein: CASTPSGGHTEAFF
CDR3 DNA: TGTGCCAGCACCCCGTCGGGGGGGCACACTGAAGCTTTCTTT
J gene: TRBJ1-1
clone size: few
V gene: TRBV7-2
D gene: .

CDR3 protein: CASSLFRTSETQYF
CDR3 DNA: TGTGCCAGCAGTTTATTCAGGACTAGCGAGACCCAGTACTTC
J gene: TRBJ2-5
clone size: few
V gene: TRBV27
D gene: TRBD2

CDR3 protein: CASRGIPGETQYF
CDR3 DNA: TGTGCCAGTCGGGGGATACCAGGAGAGACCCAGTACTTC
J gene: TRBJ2-5
clone size: few
V gene: TRBV27
D gene: .

CDR3 protein: CASSSGEPPEKLFF
CDR3 DNA: TGTGCCAGCAGCAGCGGGGAACCCCCTGAAAAACTGTTTTTT
J gene: TRBJ1-4
clone size: few
V gene: TRBV6-2/TRBV6-3
D gene: .

CDR3 protein: CARSAREQGGRETQYF
CDR3 DNA: TGTGCCAGGTCAGCCCGCGAGCAGGGCGGGAGAGAGACCCAGTACTTC
J gene: TRBJ2-5
clone size: few
V gene: TRBV6-2/TRBV6-3
D gene: TRBD2

CDR3 protein: CASSESWGGTEAFF
CDR3 DNA: TGTGCCAGCAGTGAATCTTGGGGAGGCACTGAAGCTTTCTTT
J gene: TRBJ1-1
clone size: .
V gene: TRBV25-1
D gene: .

CDR3 protein: CASSLDRGLNEQFF
CDR3 DNA: TGTGCCAGCAGCTTAGACAGGGGTCTCAATGAGCAGTTCTTC
J gene: TRBJ2-1
clone size: few
V gene: TRBV11-2
D gene: .

CDR3 protein: CASSTGTGVGSSYNEQFF
CDR3 DNA: TGTGCCAGCAGCACCGGGACAGGGGTGGGGAGCTCCTACAATGAGCAGTTCTTC
J gene: TRBJ2-1
clone size: .
V gene: TRBV2
D gene: TRBD1

CDR3 protein: CASSVGTVGHNEQFF
CDR3 DNA: TGTGCCAGCAGTGTGGGGACAGTAGGTCACAATGAGCAGTTCTTC
J gene: TRBJ2-1
clone size: .
V gene: TRBV25-1
D gene: TRBD1

CDR3 protein: CRAQMNGKQGF
CDR3 DNA: TGCAGAGCGCAAATGAATGGGAAACAGGGCTTC
J gene: TRBJ2-1
clone size: .
V gene: TRBV20-1
D gene: .

CDR3 protein: CAGSSDILETQYF
CDR3 DNA: TGTGCCGGATCTAGCGATATTCTGGAGACCCAGTACTTC
J gene: TRBJ2-5
clone size: few
V gene: TRBV6-6
D gene: .

CDR3 protein: CASSVVRASGANVLTF
CDR3 DNA: TGTGCCAGCAGCGTAGTGAGGGCCTCTGGGGCCAACGTCCTGACTTTC
J gene: TRBJ2-6
clone size: few
V gene: TRBV9
D gene: .

CDR3 protein: CASSVEGQPLETQYF
CDR3 DNA: TGTGCCAGCAGCGTAGAGGGCCAGCCCCTAGAGACCCAGTACTTC
J gene: TRBJ2-5
clone size: .
V gene: TRBV9
D gene: .

CDR3 protein: CASSLKGTSGYEQYF
CDR3 DNA: TGTGCCAGCAGTTTAAAGGGGACTAGCGGCTACGAGCAGTACTTC
J gene: TRBJ2-7
clone size: few
V gene: TRBV12-3/TRBV12-4
D gene: TRBD2

CDR3 protein: CSVAAGYGYTF
CDR3 DNA: TGCAGCGTTGCGGCAGGCTATGGCTACACCTTC
J gene: TRBJ1-2
clone size: once
V gene: TRBV29-1
D gene: .

CDR3 protein: CSARAGTSGGLDTQYF
CDR3 DNA: TGCAGTGCTAGAGCCGGGACTAGCGGGGGTTTGGATACGCAGTATTTT
J gene: TRBJ2-3
clone size: few
V gene: TRBV20-1
D gene: TRBD2